Detailed here is one TCR beta chain. This specimen belongs to a study of blood T cell repertoires in COVID-19. Study information: Both acute and convalescent COVID-19 samples were obtained from the United States, Italy and Spain. Sources were T cells, B-cell-depleted T cells, or PBMCs; the material itself was cDNA or gDNA.

The length of the CDR3 is 14 residues. V shed 4 bases, J shed 5 bases, and the junction held 6 bases outside the gene matches. CDR1 is MNHNY and CDR2 is SVGAGI in the germline V gene (reference sequence). Methods used by the authors: Researchers report that nucleated cell counts were estimated from reference gene primer amplification. Data came from immunoSEQ multiplex PCR; TCRdb stores just in-frame clones and leaves some out. V, J and clone size reflect that table, while D and trimming were determined from the DNA. The sample comprises some 78,000 clones, 70% to 90% of which are singletons, and over 4% rests with the top ten.

The sequence was obtained from a woman of 80 years or more with active or convalescent COVID-19. The chain links TRBV6-6 to TRBJ2-5; 8 bases are shared with TRBD1. The sequenced sample was peripheral blood. The DNA of the CDR3 is TGTGCCAGCAGTTCCTGGACAGGGTCTGAGACCCAGTACTTC. Residues: CASSSWTGSETQYF.